One sample yielded the 24 T cell receptor beta chains listed below, sequenced in a study of breast tumors, draining lymph nodes, adjacent tissues (dated by TCRdb to the mid-2010s). Libraries were built with multiplex PCR. Instrument on record: Illumina HiSeq 2000. TCRdb cleaned the public reads at Q25 with fastp, built clones with MiXCR and kept in-frame beta chains. Every distinct CDR3 protein forms one entry, paired with its most common genes and DNA. Recorded for this sample are 120,000 to 150,000 distinct CDR3 sequences; approximately 30% of them occurred a single time. The ten biggest clones cover 2% to 2.5% of the sample. Lymph node samples were obtained from the axillary draining lymph nodes of breast cancer patients. The specimen sequenced was axillary lymph node tissue. These receptors all come from a female donor with breast cancer. Some clones in this sample may be carry-over from other donors' samples.

The chain carries TRBV24-1 and TRBJ2-1; weak D call: TRBD2 (5 bases). The CDR3 covers 12 residues. CDR1 and CDR2 (germline): KGHDR, SFDVKD. The CDR3 bases are TGTGCTATGGGGAGCTCCTACAATGAGCAGTTCTTC. Protein product: CAMGSSYNEQFF.

J is TRBJ1-4 and V is TRBV6-1; D is possibly TRBD1 (6 bases). The germline V gene has CDR1 MNHNS and CDR2 SASEGT. This CDR3 comprises 14 residues. V lost 5 bases and J lost 6, with 13 bases in between. This CDR3 reads CASSRDNNDEKLFF. CDR3 DNA: TGTGCCAGCAGTAGGGACAATAACGATGAAAAACTGTTTTTT.

As for this clonotype: Just one base apart from a much larger clone, this may be a read error. The chain uses TRBV5-4 and TRBJ2-1; no definite D call. The CDR3 is made up of 11 amino acids. The ends were cut back, 1 base at V and 9 bases at J, with 5 bases in the middle. Germline V lookup: CDR1 SGHNT, CDR2 YYREEE (reference sequence). The CDR3 sequence is CASSLNAEQFF. For the CDR3, the DNA is TGTGCCAGCAGCTTGAACGCTGAGCAGTTCTTC.

This clonotype has more than one count but fewer than ten. The chain joins TRBV30 to TRBJ1-4, with D perhaps TRBD1 (5 bases). The germline V gene has CDR1 GTSNPN and CDR2 SVGIG (reference sequence). The V and J ends lost 2 bases and 7 bases respectively, with 14 bases between them. The CDR3 totals 14 residues. The CDR3 DNA follows: TGTGCCTGGAGTTTTGGAGGGGCTAGTGAAAAACTGTTTTTT. Protein sequence: CAWSFGGASEKLFF.

On this clonotype itself: The junction departs from germline at one end; a sequencing error may be responsible. CDR3 in amino acids: CASSHSIFSAAVREKLFF. CDR3 nucleotide sequence: TGTGCCAGCAGTCACTCGATTTTTTCTGCAGCGGTGAGGGAAAAACTGTTTTTT. J is TRBJ1-4 and V is TRBV6-5; D is ambiguous. Germline V lookup: CDR1 MNHEY, CDR2 SVGAGI. This CDR3 is 18 amino acids long.

This clonotype was observed at least ten times. The V call is TRBV6-5, the J call TRBJ1-4, with D unresolved. The V gene's germline CDR1 is MNHEY and CDR2 SVGAGI. V lost 6 bases to trimming and J lost 5 bases, with 16 bases between them. This CDR3 has 15 residues. CDR3: CASRAARRPNEKLFF. DNA for the CDR3: TGTGCCAGCAGGGCGGCGAGACGGCCAAATGAAAAACTGTTTTTT.

V usage is TRBV19 and J usage is TRBJ1-4; the D is unclear. The V gene lost 6 bases and the J gene lost 8 bases, with 7 bases spanning the gap. CDR3 length: 11 residues. The germline CDR1 and CDR2 sequences are LNHDA and SQIVND (reference sequence). CDR3: CASRLGEKLFF. Here the CDR3 DNA reads TGTGCCAGTAGACTGGGGGAAAAACTGTTTTTT.

The sample holds many counts of this clonotype. V is TRBV3-1 and J is TRBJ2-2, with a weak D call TRBD1 (6 bases). Trimming took off 2 bases at V and 6 bases at J, with 7 bases between the two ends. Germline V CDR1 and CDR2: LGHDT, YNNKEL (reference sequence). The CDR3 consists of 13 residues. CDR3 sequence reads: CASSQPGAGELFF. The CDR3 DNA is TGTGCCAGCAGCCAACCAGGGGCCGGGGAGCTGTTTTTT. Full variable domain (outside the CDR3, taken from reference TRBV3-1 and TRBJ2-2): DTAVSQTPKYLVTQMGNDKSIKCEQNLGHDTMYWYKQDSKKFLKIMFSYNNKELIINETVPNRFSPKSPDKAHLNLHINSLELGDSAVYFCASSQPGAGELFFGEGSRLTVL.

A note on this clonotype: This may stem from a read error, because a much larger clone lies one nucleotide away. This chain uses TRBV20-1 with TRBJ1-2, with TRBD1 matching 10 bases. Per the germline V gene, CDR1 is DFQATT and CDR2 is SNEGSKA (reference sequence). The CDR3 loop spans 15 amino acids. The J segment lost 8 bases and the V segment lost 0 bases, leaving 9 bases of the junction unmatched. Here the CDR3 reads CSAREDGTGAWGYTF. CDR3 sequence (DNA): TGCAGTGCTAGAGAGGATGGGACAGGGGCCTGGGGCTACACCTTC.

This clonotype was seen at least ten times. The chain has TRBV7-2 and TRBJ1-5, with D perhaps matching TRBD1 (5 bases). Germline V gene lookup returns CDR1 SGHTA and CDR2 FQGNSA. The CDR3 covers 15 residues. Between the trimmed V and J ends, which lost 1 base and 2 bases, there was a span of 9 bases. CDR3 bases: TGTGCCAGCAGCTTAGAAACAGGAGGCAATCAGCCCCAGCATTTT. Amino acids: CASSLETGGNQPQHF.

This clonotype was observed a few times. The V and J genes are TRBV19 and TRBJ1-1; D remains ambiguous. Trimming removed 5 bases from V and 11 bases from J, with 12 bases in between. Looked up from germline, CDR1 is LNHDA and CDR2 is SQIVND (reference sequence). This CDR3 is 11 amino acids long. Here the CDR3 reads CASSPGRSAFF. The CDR3 DNA reads TGTGCCAGTAGTCCCGGTCGGTCGGCTTTCTTT.

This clonotype was recorded at least ten times. The chain employs TRBV9 and TRBJ2-5; D gene uncertain. The CDR3 extends over 15 amino acids. V dropped 0 bases and J dropped 2 bases, with 11 bases sitting between them. Germline loops: CDR1 SGDLS, CDR2 YYNGEE. CDR3 coding DNA: TGTGCCAGCAGCGTAGCTACGGGTATACAAGAGACCCAGTACTTC. As protein: CASSVATGIQETQYF. Variable domain in full (rest from reference TRBV9 and TRBJ2-5): DSGVTQTPKHLITATGQRVTLRCSPRSGDLSVYWYQQSLDQGLQFLIQYYNGEERAKGNILERFSAQQFPDLHSELNLSSLELGDSALYFCASSVATGIQETQYFGPGTRLLVL.

This clonotype was recorded a few times. The chain joins TRBV6-5 to TRBJ2-7; TRBD2 matches at 8 bases. Trimming removed 5 bases from V and 0 bases from J; junction bases left unmatched: 12. The CDR3 has 17 residues. Germline CDR1 MNHEY, CDR2 SVGAGI. CDR3 nucleotide sequence: TGTGCCAGCAGTCACGCCGGCGGGGGGATGTACTCCTACGAGCAGTACTTC. This encodes CASSHAGGGMYSYEQYF.

The sample holds many counts of this clonotype. V and J are TRBV11-2 and TRBJ2-3; the D is unclear. Trimming stripped 6 bases from V and 0 bases from J, with 7 bases between. CDR3 length equals 13 residues. CDR1 is SGHAT, CDR2 FQNNGV, per germline. CDR3 DNA: TGTGCCAGCAGTAAATATAGCACAGATACGCAGTATTTT. Translated: CASSKYSTDTQYF. The full variable domain, with the rest looked up from reference TRBV11-2 and TRBJ2-3, is EAGVAQSPRYKIIEKRQSVAFWCNPISGHATLYWYQQILGQGPKLLIQFQNNGVVDDSQLPKDRFSAERLKGVDSTLKIQPAKLEDSAVYLCASSKYSTDTQYFGPGTRLTVL.

The chain links TRBV10-2 to TRBJ2-7, with a weak D call TRBD1 (5 bases). This CDR3 region has 14 residues. CDR1 is WSHSY, CDR2 SAAADI, per germline. Trimming removed 1 base at V and 2 bases at J, with 9 bases between. CDR3 residues: CASSEYQGAYEQYF. The CDR3 DNA is TGCGCCAGCAGTGAGTATCAGGGTGCCTACGAGCAGTACTTC.

This clonotype was counted many times. This chain uses TRBV2 with TRBJ2-7, with D possibly matching TRBD1 (5 bases). This CDR3 region has 12 residues. CDR1 and CDR2 from the germline V gene are SNHLY and FYNNEI. V dropped 6 bases and J dropped 3 bases, with 9 bases sitting between them. The CDR3: CASRVGHYEQYF. The CDR3 DNA sequence: TGTGCCAGCAGGGTCGGACACTACGAGCAGTACTTC.

Notes on this clonotype: Germline is not matched at one junction end, which may reflect a read error. The rearrangement links TRBV7-9 to TRBJ1-1; D remains unclear. The CDR3 covers 16 residues. CDR1 and CDR2 (germline): SEHNR, FQNEAQ (reference sequence). The CDR3 loop reads CASTSLKGGKNTEPFF. CDR3 bases: TGTGCCAGCACCTCCCTCAAGGGCGGAAAGAACACTGAACCTTTCTTT.

The chain is built from TRBV20-1 and TRBJ2-7; D is uncertain. The V and J ends lost 3 bases and 1 base respectively, with 10 bases between them. Germline V CDR1 and CDR2: DFQATT, SNEGSKA (reference sequence). The CDR3 length is 13 residues. The CDR3 sequence is CSASRPISYEQYF. The CDR3 DNA follows: TGCAGTGCTAGTAGGCCAATTTCCTACGAGCAGTACTTC.

This clonotype was counted ten times or more. The genes are TRBV6-5 and TRBJ2-7; D could derive from TRBD1 or TRBD2 (7 bases each). Trimming left V 7 bases short and J 0 bases short, with 10 bases between. Germline V gene data show CDR1 as MNHEY and CDR2 as SVGAGI. The CDR3 is made up of 13 amino acids. The CDR3 nucleotides are TGTGCCAGCAAGCGGGACAGCTCCTACGAGCAGTACTTC. This translates into CASKRDSSYEQYF.

This clonotype was seen ten or more times. This chain connects TRBV2 to TRBJ1-6; the D gene is possibly TRBD1 (5 bases). V was cut by 4 bases and J by 7 bases, with 11 bases left in between. Germline V gives CDR1 SNHLY, CDR2 FYNNEI. CDR3 length: 14 amino acids. The CDR3 coding sequence is TGTGCCAGCAGTGTCCTGGGACTCAATTCACCCCTCCACTTT. It encodes CASSVLGLNSPLHF.

This clonotype was seen ten or more times. The chain carries TRBV10-3 and TRBJ2-3; 8 bases match TRBD1. The CDR3 sequence is 14 residues long. Germline assignment: CDR1 ENHRY and CDR2 SYGVKD. With 6 bases clipped from V and 4 bases from J, the junction kept 6 bases outside the gene matches. Here the CDR3 reads CAISGQGDADTQYF. CDR3 DNA: TGTGCCATCAGCGGACAGGGAGACGCAGATACGCAGTATTTT.

This clonotype was observed many times. The chain joins TRBV20-1 to TRBJ1-4, with D unclear. The germline V and J ends were trimmed by 5 bases and 7 bases, with 8 bases remaining between them. There are 11 residues in the CDR3. Germline V CDR1 and CDR2: DFQATT, SNEGSKA (reference sequence). DNA for the CDR3: TGCAGTGCTGCGCCCCGTGAAAAACTGTTTTTT. Translating it yields CSAAPREKLFF.

This clonotype was detected many times. V gene TRBV3-1 combines with J gene TRBJ2-2; D could derive from TRBD1 or TRBD2 (5 bases each). The CDR3 is made up of 14 amino acids. V was clipped by 5 bases and J by 6 bases, with 13 bases between them. The germline V gene has CDR1 LGHDT and CDR2 YNNKEL (reference sequence). CDR3: CASSRDPAAGELFF. The CDR3 bases are TGTGCCAGCAGCAGGGACCCCGCAGCCGGGGAGCTGTTTTTT.

In this sample, this clonotype turned up many times. The chain carries TRBV7-2 and TRBJ1-2, with D tentatively TRBD1 (5 bases). The germline V and J ends were trimmed by 3 bases and 7 bases, with 9 bases remaining between them. This CDR3 has 12 amino acids. Per germline, CDR1 SGHTA and CDR2 FQGNSA. CDR3 coding DNA: TGTGCCAGCAGCTTCCCAGGGTCTGGCTACACCTTC. Amino acid sequence: CASSFPGSGYTF.